This T cell receptor (beta chain) is drawn from a study of shared clonotypes between healthy human individuals. As for the study in general: The composition of the donors was two women and a few men aged 18 to 49.

A word on this clone: The antigen is unknown.

Germline CDR1 SGHAT, CDR2 FQNNGV. CDR3 length equals 17 residues. Trimming removed 0 bases at V and 2 bases at J, with 14 bases between. Naive CD8 cells, CD45RO-negative and positively selected for CCR7, excluded terminally differentiated effector memory CD45RA+ cells. The donors, all of them Caucasian adults, lived in Nashville, Tennessee. Findings of the study overall: It was the non-shared clonotypes that had lower generation probabilities than clonotypes shared by all four donors.

Running of the assay took place at deep level. Repertoires were generated with immunoSEQ multiplex PCR, while TCRdb's copy carries only in-frame clones and drops some. This sample has about 590,000 clones, with 95% to 96% found just once. The clonotype comes from a woman between 25 and 40 years old in good health. Sequencing was carried out using naive CD8+ T cells sorted from blood. The chain combines TRBV11-2 with TRBJ2-1; D is possibly TRBD1 (6 bases). CDR3: CASSLDPDSGAYNEQFF. The CDR3 bases are TGTGCCAGCAGCTTAGATCCGGACAGCGGTGCCTACAATGAGCAGTTCTTC.